What follows describes a single T cell receptor beta chain. The data originate from a study of OX40 agonist ivuxolimab in advanced cancers. Turning to the study itself: A mean age of roughly 62 years, range about 23 to 90, was recorded, and more than 80% were male.

Assay used: immunoSEQ multiplex PCR; TCRdb lists only in-frame clones, some missing. The sample consists of about 68,000 clones, approximately 80% of them appearing once. After removal of 3 bases from V and 1 base from J, the junction contained 8 bases not matched to a gene. CDR1 is MNHEY and CDR2 is SMNVEV in the germline V gene (reference sequence). CDR3 length: 16 residues. The chain has TRBV27 and TRBJ2-5, with 7 bases that match TRBD1. This clonotype was sampled from an adult with an advanced solid tumor such as melanoma, head and neck, liver or kidney cancer. This specimen consisted of CD4+ or CD8+ T cells sorted from blood, obtained in a trial of the OX40 agonist ivuxolimab. The CDR3 protein is CASSFMGAGGQETQYF. As DNA, the CDR3 is TGTGCCAGCAGTTTTATGGGGGCAGGGGGCCAAGAGACCCAGTACTTC.